The 21 T cell receptor beta chains presented below share a single source sample, sequenced in a study of blood T cell repertoires in COVID-19. Sequencing was performed with immunoSEQ multiplex PCR; in TCRdb, only in-frame clones are kept and a portion is missing. The top ten clones hold roughly 15% of a sample with 140,000 to 150,000 clones, roughly 78% of them seen once. Sequencing used peripheral blood. Receptors originate from a human donor with acute or convalescent COVID-19. The donor label of this sample is uncertain.

J is TRBJ2-5 and V is TRBV6-1; TRBD2 agrees at 7 bases. This CDR3 is 17 amino acids long. The germline V gene encodes CDR1 MNHNS and CDR2 SASEGT. With V trimmed by 4 bases and J by 0 bases, 11 bases remained unmatched. The CDR3 here is CASSVVTGRGHQETQYF. CDR3 nucleotides: TGTGCCAGCAGTGTAGTTACTGGGAGGGGCCACCAAGAGACCCAGTACTTC.

The gene calls are TRBV6-4 and TRBJ1-1, with D possibly matching TRBD1 (5 bases). V was shortened by 4 bases and J by 1 base, with 7 bases between the two germline ends. In germline, CDR1 is MRHNA, CDR2 SNTAGT. The CDR3 is 13 amino acids. The CDR3 nucleotides read TGTGCCAGCAGTGGACAGCCGAACACTGAAGCTTTCTTT. Its protein product is CASSGQPNTEAFF.

V gene TRBV6-5 combines with J gene TRBJ1-2, with D perhaps matching TRBD1 (5 bases). CDR1 and CDR2 from the germline V gene are MNHEY and SVGAGI. V lost 0 bases to trimming and J lost 3 bases, with 11 bases between them. The CDR3 covers 15 residues. The CDR3 bases are TGTGCCAGCAGTTACTCGCCAGGGCACGACTATGGCTACACCTTC. Its translation is CASSYSPGHDYGYTF.

The rearrangement uses TRBV20-1 and TRBJ2-5; D is unclear. CDR3 length: 11 amino acids. Germline V gene lookup returns CDR1 DFQATT and CDR2 SNEGSKA (reference sequence). The V end was cut by 6 bases, the J end by 2 bases, with 7 bases between. The CDR3 DNA is TGCAGTGCCCAGACACAAGAGACCCAGTACTTC. Translation gives CSAQTQETQYF.

The chain carries TRBV5-1 and TRBJ1-4, with TRBD1 identical over 8 bases. The germline gives CDR1 SGHRS, CDR2 YFSETQ. The V gene end was trimmed by 4 bases and the J gene end by 8 bases; junction bases not matched to a gene: 10. This CDR3 comprises 15 residues. The CDR3 region has the DNA TGCGCCAGCAGCCTTCAGGGGACAGGAGGAGAAAAACTGTTTTTT. Protein product: CASSLQGTGGEKLFF.

The chain uses TRBV5-1 and TRBJ1-1, with D possibly matching TRBD1 (6 bases). The germline V gene has CDR1 SGHRS and CDR2 YFSETQ. The CDR3 extends over 14 amino acids. V was cut by 4 bases and J by 2 bases, with 12 bases left in between. The CDR3 reads CASSRLGANTEAFF. As DNA, the CDR3 is TGCGCCAGCAGCCGTCTGGGGGCTAACACTGAAGCTTTCTTT. The variable domain in full, with the rest retrieved from reference TRBV5-1 and TRBJ1-1, is KAGVTQTPRYLIKTRGQQVTLSCSPISGHRSVSWYQQTPGQGLQFLFEYFSETQRNKGNFPGRFSGRQFSNSRSEMNVSTLELGDSALYLCASSRLGANTEAFFGQGTRLTVV.

The chain recombines TRBV18 with TRBJ2-3; 9 bases line up with TRBD1. Losses at the gene ends were 2 bases for V and 0 bases for J; bases not matched to a gene: 0. CDR3 length: 15 residues. Germline CDR1 is KGHSH and CDR2 is LQKENI. CDR3 region: CASSPGTGSTDTQYF. CDR3 DNA sequence: TGTGCCAGCTCACCAGGGACAGGGAGCACAGATACGCAGTATTTT.

The chain employs TRBV20-1 and TRBJ1-2; the match to TRBD1 covers 8 bases. Germline lookup yields CDR1 DFQATT and CDR2 SNEGSKA (reference sequence). V was clipped by 7 bases and J by 7 bases; unmatched bases: 5. This CDR3 is 11 amino acids long. CDR3 nucleotides: TGCAGTGTAGGGACAGGCGGTGGCTACACCTTC. It codes for CSVGTGGGYTF.

The V and J genes are TRBV11-2 and TRBJ1-2, with 8 bases lining up with TRBD1. CDR3 length equals 15 residues. Germline V gene sequence: CDR1 SGHAT, CDR2 FQNNGV. Unmatched junction bases numbered 6, after V lost 4 bases and J lost 2 bases. In DNA form, the CDR3 reads TGTGCCAGCAGCTCTACATACAGGGGGAACTATGGCTACACCTTC. The encoded protein is CASSSTYRGNYGYTF.

The J gene is TRBJ1-1, the V gene TRBV5-1; no clear D. The CDR3 sequence is 14 residues long. The germline V gene encodes CDR1 SGHRS and CDR2 YFSETQ. V gave up 4 bases and J gave up 0 bases, with 10 bases separating them. The CDR3 reads CASSEEFMNTEAFF. The CDR3 DNA reads as TGCGCCAGCAGCGAGGAGTTCATGAACACTGAAGCTTTCTTT.

The rearrangement joins TRBV19 to TRBJ1-3; the D is unclear. V was trimmed by 7 bases and J by 0 bases, leaving 7 bases between them. The CDR3 spans 13 residues. From germline, CDR1 is LNHDA and CDR2 SQIVND (reference sequence). The CDR3 sequence is CASKESSGNTIYF. The CDR3, as DNA: TGTGCCAGTAAGGAGAGCTCTGGAAACACCATATATTTT.

V usage is TRBV5-1 and J usage is TRBJ1-6; 7 nucleotides agree with TRBD1. This CDR3 is 15 amino acids long. J gave up 5 bases and V 0 bases, and 2 bases lay outside the gene matches. Germline-derived CDR1 and CDR2 are SGHRS and YFSETQ. CDR3 in amino acids: CASSLGQGNNSPLHF. Written as DNA, the CDR3 is TGCGCCAGCAGCTTGGGACAGGGTAATAATTCACCCCTCCACTTT.

Here the CDR3 DNA reads TGTGCCAGCAGCTCGAACAGGGGTTCTGGGGCCAACGTCCTGACTTTC. Translating it yields CASSSNRGSGANVLTF. V usage is TRBV11-2 and J usage is TRBJ2-6; 7 nucleotides align to TRBD1. Losses at the gene ends were 4 bases for V and 1 base for J; bases not matched to a gene: 4. The CDR3 extends over 16 amino acids. The V gene's germline CDR1 is SGHAT and CDR2 FQNNGV.

A single count supports this clone. The chain couples TRBV7-9 to TRBJ1-5; the match to TRBD1 covers 9 bases. This CDR3 is 18 amino acids long. Germline CDR1 SEHNR, CDR2 FQNEAQ (reference sequence). V dropped 3 bases and J dropped 1; count of bases not matched to a gene: 10. CDR3 nucleotides: TGTGCCAGCAGCTTTTTCGGGACAGGGCATCTGAGCAATCAGCCCCAGCATTTT. This gives the protein CASSFFGTGHLSNQPQHF.

The V call is TRBV19, the J call TRBJ1-3, with 7 bases matching TRBD1. The CDR3 consists of 13 residues. Germline V lookup: CDR1 LNHDA, CDR2 SQIVND (reference sequence). The V gene end was trimmed by 9 bases and the J gene end by 4 bases; junction bases not matched to a gene: 6. CDR3 nucleotides: TGTGCCAGCGGAACAGGGGTCGGAAACACCATATATTTT. This codes for CASGTGVGNTIYF.

The V call is TRBV9, the J call TRBJ1-3, with 10 nucleotides matching TRBD1. CDR1 is SGDLS, CDR2 YYNGEE, per germline. V lost 3 bases and J lost 0; bases outside the gene matches: 3. This CDR3 is built from 16 residues. The CDR3 region is CASSGDRGPSGNTIYF. Here the CDR3 DNA reads TGTGCCAGCAGCGGGGACAGGGGTCCCTCTGGAAACACCATATATTTT.

This clone was seen once. The chain is built from TRBV29-1 and TRBJ1-1, with unresolved D. The V and J ends lost 7 bases and 1 base respectively, with 10 bases between them. Germline CDR1 and CDR2: SQVTM and ANQGSEA. The CDR3 is made up of 12 amino acids. CDR3 nucleotides: TGCAGCGCATACCCGGGGAACACTGAAGCTTTCTTT. Its protein is CSAYPGNTEAFF.

The chain carries TRBV5-4 and TRBJ2-2; 9 bases match TRBD1. Trimming at V came to 3 bases and at J to 5 bases, leaving 8 bases not matched to a gene. The germline V gene encodes CDR1 SGHNT and CDR2 YYREEE (reference sequence). The CDR3 runs 16 residues. CDR3 in amino acids: CASSSGQGRSTGELFF. CDR3 sequence (DNA): TGTGCCAGCAGCTCGGGACAGGGTAGAAGTACCGGGGAGCTGTTTTTT.

The CDR3, as DNA: TGTGCCAGCAGTTTAGGTACAGCACCCTCCTACGAGCAGTACTTC. It is translated as CASSLGTAPSYEQYF. This chain joins TRBV6-6 and TRBJ2-7; D unclear. Germline V gene data show CDR1 as MNHNY and CDR2 as SVGAGI (reference sequence). The CDR3 sequence is 15 residues long. V lost 4 bases and J 0 bases, leaving 13 bases between the germline ends.

The chain links TRBV6-5 to TRBJ1-1; TRBD1 might be the D (6 bases). Deletions cut 8 bases from V and 0 bases from J, with 10 bases between. The germline V gene encodes CDR1 MNHEY and CDR2 SVGAGI. The CDR3 contains 13 residues. CDR3 region: CASQDSLNTEAFF. CDR3 sequence (DNA): TGTGCCAGCCAGGACAGCTTGAACACTGAAGCTTTCTTT.

The V call is TRBV3-1 (or the pseudogene TRBV3-2), the J call TRBJ1-1; perhaps TRBD1 as D (6 bases). The V end was cut by 7 bases, the J end by 5 bases, with 20 bases between. Germline lookup yields CDR1 LGHDT and CDR2 YNNKEL (reference sequence). The length of the CDR3 is 15 residues. The CDR3 coding sequence is TGTGCCAGCACATCATGGGGCAGGGGAAGTACTGAAGCTTTCTTT. It specifies CASTSWGRGSTEAFF.